A single sample gave rise to the 19 T cell receptor beta chains below, sequenced in a study of radiotherapy plus CTLA-4 blockade in lung cancer. TCRdb's copy holds only in-frame clones and misses some; the assay was immunoSEQ multiplex PCR. The data contain around 99,000 clones, 70% to 90% of them seen just once; the ten biggest clones take up 4% to 6%. Material: peripheral blood, obtained from a patient treated with radiotherapy plus ipilimumab. These receptors came from a human donor with non-small cell lung cancer that progressed on radiotherapy plus ipilimumab.

This chain joins TRBV5-1 and TRBJ2-3, with D uncertain. The CDR3 loop spans 16 amino acids. Germline loops: CDR1 SGHRS, CDR2 YFSETQ. Between the trimmed V and J ends, which lost 0 bases and 6 bases, there was a span of 17 bases. As DNA, the CDR3 is TGCGCCAGCAGCTTGGGGGTAGCCCCCTTCTCGGATACGCAGTATTTT. Its protein product is CASSLGVAPFSDTQYF.

The chain combines TRBV5-1 with TRBJ2-1; D is unresolved. This CDR3 is built from 12 residues. The germline CDR1 and CDR2 sequences are SGHRS and YFSETQ. V was trimmed by 4 bases and J by 8 bases, leaving 10 bases between them. CDR3 residues: CASSPSADEQFF. The CDR3 DNA sequence: TGCGCCAGCAGCCCATCGGCGGATGAGCAGTTCTTC.

The rearrangement links TRBV18 to TRBJ2-7; D possibly uses TRBD1 or TRBD2 (6 bases each). Germline V gene lookup returns CDR1 KGHSH and CDR2 LQKENI. This CDR3 region has 16 residues. Trimming removed 4 bases from V and 4 bases from J, with 20 bases in between. Written as DNA, the CDR3 is TGTGCCAGCTCACGACAGGAGGGATACTTTGGATACGAGCAGTACTTC. Its translation: CASSRQEGYFGYEQYF. Drawing the rest from reference TRBV18 and TRBJ2-7, the complete variable domain is NAGVMQNPRHLVRRRGQEARLRCSPMKGHSHVYWYRQLPEEGLKFMVYLQKENIIDESGMPKERFSAEFPKEGPSILRIQQVVRGDSAAYFCASSRQEGYFGYEQYFGPGTRLTVT.

The chain recombines TRBV5-4 with TRBJ2-2; D is unresolved. The CDR3 covers 14 residues. The germline V and J ends were trimmed by 1 base and 0 bases, with 4 bases remaining between them. Germline V gene lookup returns CDR1 SGHNT and CDR2 YYREEE (reference sequence). CDR3: CASSLSTNTGELFF. The CDR3 DNA reads as TGTGCCAGCAGCTTGAGCACGAACACCGGGGAGCTGTTTTTT. The full variable domain, with the rest looked up from reference TRBV5-4 and TRBJ2-2, is ETGVTQSPTHLIKTRGQQVTLRCSSQSGHNTVSWYQQALGQGPQFIFQYYREEENGRGNFPPRFSGLQFPNYSSELNVNALELDDSALYLCASSLSTNTGELFFGEGSRLTVL.

V is TRBV19 and J is TRBJ1-1; D possibly corresponds to TRBD1 (6 bases). Germline CDR1 LNHDA, CDR2 SQIVND (reference sequence). This CDR3 region has 15 residues. The ends were cut back, 7 bases at V and 3 bases at J, with 18 bases in the middle. The CDR3 loop is CASTLTGLGDTEAFF. The CDR3 nucleotides read TGTGCCAGTACCTTAACAGGGTTGGGGGACACTGAAGCTTTCTTT.

V gene TRBV4-1 combines with J gene TRBJ2-3; 8 bases line up with TRBD2. The CDR3 sequence is 19 residues long. In germline, CDR1 is MGHRA, CDR2 YSYEKL. The V and J ends lost 0 bases and 3 bases, in that order; junction bases with no gene match: 14. The CDR3 DNA reads TGCGCCAGCAGCCAAGAAGGGCAGGCCGTAGCGGGGCTAACAGATACGCAGTATTTT. Amino acid sequence: CASSQEGQAVAGLTDTQYF.

The genes are TRBV7-2 and TRBJ1-2; 7 nucleotides line up with TRBD1. The germline V gene has CDR1 SGHTA and CDR2 FQGNSA. The CDR3 is 15 residues long. The V gene end was trimmed by 5 bases and the J gene end by 2 bases; junction bases not matched to a gene: 8. In DNA, the CDR3 is TGTGCCAGCAGCCCCAGGGGGAGGGGCAACTATGGCTACACCTTC. It translates to CASSPRGRGNYGYTF.

The chain recombines TRBV4-2 with TRBJ2-2; D is unclear. Germline V gene data show CDR1 as LGHNA and CDR2 as YNFKEQ. V gave up 0 bases and J gave up 8 bases, with 10 bases separating them. This CDR3 is 14 amino acids long. The CDR3: CASSQDLSLGELFF. The CDR3 DNA reads TGTGCCAGCAGCCAAGATTTGAGTTTGGGGGAGCTGTTTTTT.

V usage is TRBV18 and J usage is TRBJ2-3; no reliable D call. Germline CDR1 KGHSH, CDR2 LQKENI. CDR3 length: 17 amino acids. Trimming left V 6 bases short and J 0 bases short, with 19 bases between. The CDR3 bases are TGTGCCAGCTCCCAGTTTCTCCTGATCGAGAGCACAGATACGCAGTATTTT. Translated, it gives CASSQFLLIESTDTQYF.

The chain employs TRBV5-1 and TRBJ2-2; D possibly uses TRBD1 or TRBD2 (5 bases each). V lost 4 bases, J lost 6 bases, and 22 bases lay in between. This CDR3 is 17 amino acids long. CDR1 is SGHRS, CDR2 YFSETQ, per germline. The CDR3 DNA reads TGCGCCAGCAGCCCAGGGACGGGACCTCGAGGAGCCGGGGAGCTGTTTTTT. Amino acids: CASSPGTGPRGAGELFF.

The chain employs TRBV2 and TRBJ1-1; 10 bases fit TRBD1. This CDR3 comprises 15 residues. Germline-derived CDR1 and CDR2 are SNHLY and FYNNEI. The V and J ends lost 6 bases and 1 base, in that order; junction bases with no gene match: 5. In nucleotides, the CDR3 is TGTGCCAGCAGCCAGGGACAGGGGACGAACACTGAAGCTTTCTTT. This gives the protein CASSQGQGTNTEAFF.

The chain couples TRBV6-6 to TRBJ1-2; no firm D call. V lost 7 bases, J lost 1 base, and 13 bases lay in between. The CDR3 loop spans 14 amino acids. Germline-derived CDR1 and CDR2 are MNHNY and SVGAGI (reference sequence). The CDR3 coding sequence is TGTGCCAGCAACACCCCTGGGCGTAACTATGGCTACACCTTC. As protein: CASNTPGRNYGYTF.

The chain recombines TRBV20-1 with TRBJ2-3; D is ambiguous. V lost 6 bases and J 3 bases, leaving 4 bases between the germline ends. The CDR3 has 10 residues. In germline, CDR1 is DFQATT, CDR2 SNEGSKA (reference sequence). The CDR3 nucleotides read TGCAGTGCCCGTACAGATACGCAGTATTTT. Translated, it gives CSARTDTQYF.

The chain recombines TRBV9 with TRBJ2-7; D remains unclear. The CDR3 consists of 13 residues. V lost 4 bases, J lost 3 bases, and 11 bases lay in between. Germline CDR1 and CDR2: SGDLS and YYNGEE. For the CDR3, the DNA is TGTGCCAGCAGCTTAAAGCTTGGCTACGAGCAGTACTTC. It translates to CASSLKLGYEQYF.

The rearrangement links TRBV19 to TRBJ1-2; 7 bases are a match to TRBD1. Germline V gives CDR1 LNHDA, CDR2 SQIVND (reference sequence). V dropped 6 bases and J dropped 4; count of bases not matched to a gene: 17. The CDR3 spans 17 residues. This CDR3 is CASSGIRDSVKLYGYTF. The CDR3 DNA is TGTGCCAGTAGCGGCATCCGGGACAGCGTGAAACTCTATGGCTACACCTTC.

The J gene is TRBJ1-5, the V gene TRBV7-9; no clear D. Trimming stripped 4 bases from V and 6 bases from J, with 7 bases between. The CDR3 sequence is 12 residues long. The germline V gene encodes CDR1 SEHNR and CDR2 FQNEAQ (reference sequence). The DNA of the CDR3 is TGTGCCAGCAGCTCGGCCGTTCAGCCCCAGCATTTT. Translated: CASSSAVQPQHF.

The chain is built from TRBV5-6 and TRBJ2-3; no firm D call. Germline V lookup: CDR1 SGHDT, CDR2 YYEEEE. The CDR3 runs to 15 residues. Between the trimmed V and J ends, which lost 7 bases and 2 bases, there was a span of 17 bases. The CDR3 nucleotides read TGTGCCAGCGCCCCCGACCGAATCTTCACAGATACGCAGTATTTT. Amino acid sequence: CASAPDRIFTDTQYF. Full variable domain (remainder filled in from reference TRBV5-6 and TRBJ2-3): DAGVTQSPTHLIKTRGQQVTLRCSPKSGHDTVSWYQQALGQGPQFIFQYYEEEERQRGNFPDRFSGHQFPNYSSELNVNALLLGDSALYLCASAPDRIFTDTQYFGPGTRLTVL.

The chain employs TRBV20-1 and TRBJ2-1; no reliable D call. V lost 2 bases and J 10 bases, leaving 6 bases between the germline ends. The CDR3 covers 10 residues. CDR1 is DFQATT and CDR2 is SNEGSKA in the germline V gene (reference sequence). CDR3 nucleotides: TGCAGTGCTAGAAGGGTAGAGCAGTTCTTC. It specifies CSARRVEQFF.

The chain carries TRBV2 and TRBJ1-1; TRBD1 aligns across 11 bases. Germline CDR1 and CDR2: SNHLY and FYNNEI. This CDR3 is built from 13 residues. Unmatched junction bases numbered 2, after V lost 6 bases and J lost 5 bases. The CDR3 DNA is TGTGCCAGCAGAGGGGACAGGGGGACTGAAGCTTTCTTT. Translated, it gives CASRGDRGTEAFF.